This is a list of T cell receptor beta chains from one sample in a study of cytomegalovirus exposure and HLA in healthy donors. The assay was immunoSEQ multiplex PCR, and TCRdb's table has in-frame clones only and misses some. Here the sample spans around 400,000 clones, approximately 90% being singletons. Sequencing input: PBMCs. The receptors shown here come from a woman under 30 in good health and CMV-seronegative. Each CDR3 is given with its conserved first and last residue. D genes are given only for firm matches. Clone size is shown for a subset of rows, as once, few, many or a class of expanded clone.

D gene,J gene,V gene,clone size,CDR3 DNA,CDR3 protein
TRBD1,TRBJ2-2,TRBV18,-,TGTGCCAGCTCACACAGGGGATACACCGGGGAGCTGTTTTTT,CASSHRGYTGELFF
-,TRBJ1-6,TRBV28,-,TGCGCCGAAGGGAGCTCCTATAATTCACCCCTCCACTTT,CAEGSSYNSPLHF
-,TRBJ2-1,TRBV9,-,TGTGCCAGCACCCCGGACTTTTCCTACAATGAGCAGTTCTTC,CASTPDFSYNEQFF
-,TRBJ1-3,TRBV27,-,TGTGCCAGCAGTCCTGCAAAGGGGTCTGGAAACACCATATATTTT,CASSPAKGSGNTIYF
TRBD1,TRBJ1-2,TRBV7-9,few,TGTGCCAGCAGCTCATCCGGGACAGGGAGTGGCTACACCTTC,CASSSSGTGSGYTF
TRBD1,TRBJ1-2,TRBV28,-,TGTGCCAGCGACAGGGGAGGGGTCCCCTATGGCTACACCTTC,CASDRGGVPYGYTF
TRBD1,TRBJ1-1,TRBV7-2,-,TGTGCCAGCAGCTTAGGACAGGGGTCTGAAGCTTTCTTT,CASSLGQGSEAFF
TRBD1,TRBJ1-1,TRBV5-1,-,TGCGCCAGCAGCCGGGACAGGGTCACTGAAGCTTTCTTT,CASSRDRVTEAFF
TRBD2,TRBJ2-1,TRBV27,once,TGTGCCAGCAGAATAGCGGGAAGTCCCAATACCTACAATGAGCAGTTCTTC,CASRIAGSPNTYNEQFF
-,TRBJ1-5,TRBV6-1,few,TGTGCCAGCTATGGACAGAATAATCAGCCCCAGCATTTT,CASYGQNNQPQHF
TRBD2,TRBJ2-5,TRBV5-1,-,TGCGCCAGCAGCTTATCTAGCGGGAGGGCCGGCCCCCAAGAGACCCAGTACTTC,CASSLSSGRAGPQETQYF
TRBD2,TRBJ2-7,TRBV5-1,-,TGCGCCAGCAGCTCGCCCGAAGGAGCGGGAGGGCCAAAAATCCACGAGCAGTACTTC,CASSSPEGAGGPKIHEQYF
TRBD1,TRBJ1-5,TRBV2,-,TGTGCCAGCAGTCGGCAGGGGGGTAATCAGCCCCAGCATTTT,CASSRQGGNQPQHF
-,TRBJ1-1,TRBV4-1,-,TGCGCCAGCAGCCAAACGAGAAGGGAGGTGAACACTGAAGCTTTCTTT,CASSQTRREVNTEAFF
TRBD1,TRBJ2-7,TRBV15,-,TGTGCCACCAGCAGAGGACAGGGCGGGTACGAGCAGTACTTC,CATSRGQGGYEQYF
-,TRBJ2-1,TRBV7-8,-,TGTGCCAGCAGCTTCGGACAGAACTCCTACAATGAGCAGTTCTTC,CASSFGQNSYNEQFF
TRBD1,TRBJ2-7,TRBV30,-,TGTGCCTGGAGTTTAACCGGGACAGGGTCCTACGAGCAGTACTTC,CAWSLTGTGSYEQYF
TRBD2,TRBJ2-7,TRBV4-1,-,TGCGCCAGCAGCCGAGGGACTAGCGGGGTCTACGAGCAGTACTTC,CASSRGTSGVYEQYF